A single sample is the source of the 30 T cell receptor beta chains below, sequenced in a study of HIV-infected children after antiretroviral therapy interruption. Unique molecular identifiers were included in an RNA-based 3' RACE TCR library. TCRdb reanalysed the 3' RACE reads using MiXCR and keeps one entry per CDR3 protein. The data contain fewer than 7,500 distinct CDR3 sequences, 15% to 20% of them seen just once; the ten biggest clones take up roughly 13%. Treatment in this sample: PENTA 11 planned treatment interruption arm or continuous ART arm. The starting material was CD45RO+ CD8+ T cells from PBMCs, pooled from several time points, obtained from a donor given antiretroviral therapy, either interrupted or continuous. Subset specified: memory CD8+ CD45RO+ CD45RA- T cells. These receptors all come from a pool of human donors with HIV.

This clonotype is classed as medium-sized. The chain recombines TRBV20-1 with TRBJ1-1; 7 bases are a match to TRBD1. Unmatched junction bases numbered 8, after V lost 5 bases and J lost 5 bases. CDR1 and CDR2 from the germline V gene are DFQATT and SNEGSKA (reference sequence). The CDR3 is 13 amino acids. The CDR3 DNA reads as TGCAGTGCTCCTGACAGGGTGGGAACTGAAGCTTTCTTT. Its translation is CSAPDRVGTEAFF.

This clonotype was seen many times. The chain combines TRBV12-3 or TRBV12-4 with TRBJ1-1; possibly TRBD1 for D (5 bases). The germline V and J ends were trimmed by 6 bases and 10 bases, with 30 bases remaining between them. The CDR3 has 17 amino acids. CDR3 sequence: CASSLIQGIRPGLGAFF. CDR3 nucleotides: TGTGCCAGCAGCTTAATTCAGGGTATTCGGCCGGGCTTGGGAGCTTTCTTT.

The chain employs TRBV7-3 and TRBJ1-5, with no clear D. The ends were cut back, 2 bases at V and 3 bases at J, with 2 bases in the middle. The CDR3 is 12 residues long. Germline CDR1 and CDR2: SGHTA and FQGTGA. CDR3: CASSLFNQPQHF. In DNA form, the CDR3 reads TGTGCCAGCAGCTTATTCAATCAGCCCCAGCATTTT.

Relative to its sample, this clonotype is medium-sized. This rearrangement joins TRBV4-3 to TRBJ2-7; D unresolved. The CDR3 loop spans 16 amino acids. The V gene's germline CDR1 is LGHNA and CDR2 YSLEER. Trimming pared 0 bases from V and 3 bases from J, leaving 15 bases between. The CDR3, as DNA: TGCGCCAGCAGCCAAGAGAAATCCGGGTACGGCTACGAGCAGTACTTC. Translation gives CASSQEKSGYGYEQYF.

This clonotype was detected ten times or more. In DNA, the CDR3 is TGCAGTGCTGAGGGGCAGAACACCTCCTACAATGAGCAGTTCTTC. Translation gives CSAEGQNTSYNEQFF. The chain combines TRBV20-1 with TRBJ2-1, with D perhaps being TRBD1 or TRBD2 (5 bases each). The germline CDR1 and CDR2 sequences are DFQATT and SNEGSKA (reference sequence). V dropped 5 bases and J dropped 0 bases, with 14 bases sitting between them. This CDR3 contains 15 residues.

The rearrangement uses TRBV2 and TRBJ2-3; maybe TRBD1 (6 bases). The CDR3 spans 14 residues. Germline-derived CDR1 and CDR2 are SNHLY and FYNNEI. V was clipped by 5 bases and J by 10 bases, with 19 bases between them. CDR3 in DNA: TGTGCCAGCAGTCCGTCCATACAGGGTAGAGCGCAGTATTTT. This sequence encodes CASSPSIQGRAQYF.

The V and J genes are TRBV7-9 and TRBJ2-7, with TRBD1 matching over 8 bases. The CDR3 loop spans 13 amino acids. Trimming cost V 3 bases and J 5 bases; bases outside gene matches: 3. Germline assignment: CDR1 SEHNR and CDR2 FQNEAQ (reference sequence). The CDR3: CASSFRTGHEQYF. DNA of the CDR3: TGTGCCAGCAGCTTTCGGACAGGGCACGAGCAGTACTTC.

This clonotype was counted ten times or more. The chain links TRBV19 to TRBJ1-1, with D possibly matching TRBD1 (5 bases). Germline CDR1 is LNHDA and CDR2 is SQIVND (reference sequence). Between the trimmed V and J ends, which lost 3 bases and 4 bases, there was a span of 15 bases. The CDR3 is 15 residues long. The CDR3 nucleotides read TGTGCCAGTAGTATGGTGCAAGGGGTCGTCACTGAAGCTTTCTTT. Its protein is CASSMVQGVVTEAFF. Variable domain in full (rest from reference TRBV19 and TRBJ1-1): DGGITQSPKYLFRKEGQNVTLSCEQNLNHDAMYWYRQDPGQGLRLIYYSQIVNDFQKGDIAEGYSVSREKKESFPLTVTSAQKNPTAFYLCASSMVQGVVTEAFFGQGTRLTVV.

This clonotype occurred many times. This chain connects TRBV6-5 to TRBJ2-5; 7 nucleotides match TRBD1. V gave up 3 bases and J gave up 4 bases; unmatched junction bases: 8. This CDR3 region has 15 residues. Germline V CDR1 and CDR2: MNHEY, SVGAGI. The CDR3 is CASSYRGGPGETQYF. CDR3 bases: TGTGCCAGCAGTTATAGAGGGGGCCCCGGAGAGACCCAGTACTTC.

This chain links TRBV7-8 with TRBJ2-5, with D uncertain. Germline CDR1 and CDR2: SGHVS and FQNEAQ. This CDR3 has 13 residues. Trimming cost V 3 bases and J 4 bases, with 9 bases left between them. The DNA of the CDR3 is TGTGCCAGCAGCTTCTCAGTTGGAGAGACCCAGTACTTC. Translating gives CASSFSVGETQYF.

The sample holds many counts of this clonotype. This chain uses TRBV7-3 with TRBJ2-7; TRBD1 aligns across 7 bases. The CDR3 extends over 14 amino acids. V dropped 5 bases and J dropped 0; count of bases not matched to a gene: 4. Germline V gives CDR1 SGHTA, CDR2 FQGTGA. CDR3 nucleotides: TGTGCCAGCAGCCTGACAGGGATCTCCTACGAGCAGTACTTC. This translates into CASSLTGISYEQYF.

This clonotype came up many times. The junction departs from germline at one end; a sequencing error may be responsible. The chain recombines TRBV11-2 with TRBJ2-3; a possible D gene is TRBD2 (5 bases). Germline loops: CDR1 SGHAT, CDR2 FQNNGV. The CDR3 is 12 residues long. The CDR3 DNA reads TGTGCCAGCAGCCTAGAGGGATATACGCAGTATTTT. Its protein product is CASSLEGYTQYF.

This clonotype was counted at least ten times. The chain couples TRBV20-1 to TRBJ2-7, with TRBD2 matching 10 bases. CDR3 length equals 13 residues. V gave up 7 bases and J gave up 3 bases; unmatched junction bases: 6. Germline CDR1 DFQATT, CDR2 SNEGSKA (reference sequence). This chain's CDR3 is CSVPGLAYYEQYF. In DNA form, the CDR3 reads TGCAGTGTTCCGGGACTAGCGTACTACGAGCAGTACTTC.

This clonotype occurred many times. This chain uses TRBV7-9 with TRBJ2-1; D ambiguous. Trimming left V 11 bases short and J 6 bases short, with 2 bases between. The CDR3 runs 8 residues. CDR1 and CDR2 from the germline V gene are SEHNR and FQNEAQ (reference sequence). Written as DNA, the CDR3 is TGTGCCGCCAATGAGCAGTTCTTC. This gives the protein CAANEQFF.

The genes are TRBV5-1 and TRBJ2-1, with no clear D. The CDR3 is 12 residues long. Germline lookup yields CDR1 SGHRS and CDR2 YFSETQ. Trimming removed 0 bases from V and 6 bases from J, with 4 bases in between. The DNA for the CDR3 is TGCGCCAGCAGCTTGGGACTCAATGAGCAGTTCTTC. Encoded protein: CASSLGLNEQFF.

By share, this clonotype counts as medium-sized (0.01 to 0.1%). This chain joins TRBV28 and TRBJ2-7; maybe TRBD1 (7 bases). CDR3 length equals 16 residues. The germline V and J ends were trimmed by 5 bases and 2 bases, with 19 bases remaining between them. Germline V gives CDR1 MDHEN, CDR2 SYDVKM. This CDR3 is CASSAWARGVTYEQYF. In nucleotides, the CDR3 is TGTGCCAGCAGTGCGTGGGCCAGGGGGGTCACCTACGAGCAGTACTTC.

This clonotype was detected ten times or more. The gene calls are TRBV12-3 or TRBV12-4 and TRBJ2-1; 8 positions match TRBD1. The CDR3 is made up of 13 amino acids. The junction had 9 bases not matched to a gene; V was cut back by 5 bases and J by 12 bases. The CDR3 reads CASSLGQGLGQFF. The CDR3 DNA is TGTGCCAGCAGTCTTGGACAGGGTCTGGGGCAGTTCTTC.

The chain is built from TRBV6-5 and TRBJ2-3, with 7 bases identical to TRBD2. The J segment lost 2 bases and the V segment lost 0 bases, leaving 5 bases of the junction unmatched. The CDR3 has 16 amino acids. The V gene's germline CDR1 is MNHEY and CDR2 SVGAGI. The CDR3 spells CASSYSPGGVTDTQYF. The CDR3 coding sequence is TGTGCCAGCAGTTACTCGCCGGGGGGTGTCACAGATACGCAGTATTTT.

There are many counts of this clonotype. Here the CDR3 reads CSASSRTAYEQYF. The DNA for the CDR3 is TGCAGTGCTAGCTCCCGGACGGCCTACGAGCAGTACTTC. The chain is built from TRBV20-1 and TRBJ2-7; no reliable D call. From germline, CDR1 is DFQATT and CDR2 SNEGSKA (reference sequence). The V end lost 3 bases, the J end lost 2 bases, and 11 bases lay between the germline ends. This CDR3 comprises 13 residues.

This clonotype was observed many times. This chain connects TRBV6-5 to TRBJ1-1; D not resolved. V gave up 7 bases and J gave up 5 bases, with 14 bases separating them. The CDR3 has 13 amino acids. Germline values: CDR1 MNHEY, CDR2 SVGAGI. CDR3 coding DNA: TGTGCCAGCACCTCAAGACCTGGGACTGAAGCTTTCTTT. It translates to CASTSRPGTEAFF.

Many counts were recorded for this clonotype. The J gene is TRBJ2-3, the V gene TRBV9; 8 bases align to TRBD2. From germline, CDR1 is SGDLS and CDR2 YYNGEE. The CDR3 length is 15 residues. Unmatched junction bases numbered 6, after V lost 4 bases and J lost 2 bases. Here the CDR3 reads CASSPGGALTDTQYF. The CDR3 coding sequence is TGTGCCAGCAGCCCCGGGGGGGCCCTCACAGATACGCAGTATTTT.

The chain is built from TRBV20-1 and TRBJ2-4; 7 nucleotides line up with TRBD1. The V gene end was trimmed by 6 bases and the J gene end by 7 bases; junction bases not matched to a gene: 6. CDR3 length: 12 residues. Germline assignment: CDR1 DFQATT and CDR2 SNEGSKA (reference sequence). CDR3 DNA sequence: TGCAGTGCACTTGACAGGGCTAACATTCAGTACTTC. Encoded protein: CSALDRANIQYF.

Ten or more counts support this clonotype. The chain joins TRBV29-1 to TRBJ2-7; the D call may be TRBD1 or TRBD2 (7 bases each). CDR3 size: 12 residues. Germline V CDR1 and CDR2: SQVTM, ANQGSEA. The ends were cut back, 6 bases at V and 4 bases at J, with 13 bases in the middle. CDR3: CSVRGDRYEQYF. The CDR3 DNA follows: TGCAGCGTCCGGGGGGACAGATACGAGCAGTACTTC.

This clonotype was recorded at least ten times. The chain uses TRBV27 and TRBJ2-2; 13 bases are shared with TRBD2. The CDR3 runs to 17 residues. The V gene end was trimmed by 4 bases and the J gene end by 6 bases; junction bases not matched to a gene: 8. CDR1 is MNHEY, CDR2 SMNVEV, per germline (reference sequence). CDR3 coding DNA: TGTGCCAGCAGTTCCCTCCGGACTAGCGGGAGAGCCGGGGAGCTGTTTTTT. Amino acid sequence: CASSSLRTSGRAGELFF.

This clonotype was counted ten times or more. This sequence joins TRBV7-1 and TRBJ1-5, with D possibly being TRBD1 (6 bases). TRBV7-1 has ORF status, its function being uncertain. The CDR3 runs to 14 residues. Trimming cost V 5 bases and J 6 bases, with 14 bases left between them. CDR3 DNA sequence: TGTGCCAGCAGCGTCACAGGGTCGGGTCAGCCCCAGCATTTT. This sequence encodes CASSVTGSGQPQHF.

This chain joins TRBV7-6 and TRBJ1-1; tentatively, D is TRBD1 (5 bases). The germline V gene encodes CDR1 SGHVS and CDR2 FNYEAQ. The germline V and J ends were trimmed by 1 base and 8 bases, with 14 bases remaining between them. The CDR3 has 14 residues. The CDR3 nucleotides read TGTGCCAGCAGCTTAGGGGCCCCAGGGACGGAAGCTTTCTTT. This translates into CASSLGAPGTEAFF.

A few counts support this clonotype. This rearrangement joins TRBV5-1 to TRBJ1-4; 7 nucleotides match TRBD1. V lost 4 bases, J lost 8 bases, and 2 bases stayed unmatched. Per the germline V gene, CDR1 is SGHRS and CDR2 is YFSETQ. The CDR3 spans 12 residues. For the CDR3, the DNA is TGCGCCAGCAGCGGGGACAGCGAAAAACTGTTTTTT. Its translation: CASSGDSEKLFF.

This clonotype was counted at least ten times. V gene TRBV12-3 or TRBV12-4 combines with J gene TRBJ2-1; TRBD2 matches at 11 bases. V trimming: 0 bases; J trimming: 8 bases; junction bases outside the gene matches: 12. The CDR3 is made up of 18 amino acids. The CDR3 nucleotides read TGTGCCAGCAGTTTAGCCCTCAAGACTAGCGGGGTTGGAGATGAGCAGTTCTTC. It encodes CASSLALKTSGVGDEQFF.

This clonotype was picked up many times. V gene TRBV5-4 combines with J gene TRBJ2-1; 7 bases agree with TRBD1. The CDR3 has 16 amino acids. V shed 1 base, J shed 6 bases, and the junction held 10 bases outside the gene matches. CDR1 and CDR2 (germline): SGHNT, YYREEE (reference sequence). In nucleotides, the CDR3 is TGTGCCAGCAGCTTGTCTCCAGGACAGGTAGTCAATGAGCAGTTCTTC. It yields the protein CASSLSPGQVVNEQFF.

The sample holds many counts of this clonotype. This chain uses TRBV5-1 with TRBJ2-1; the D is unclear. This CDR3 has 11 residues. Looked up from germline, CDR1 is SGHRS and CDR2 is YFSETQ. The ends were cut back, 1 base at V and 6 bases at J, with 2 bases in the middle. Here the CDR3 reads CASSLFNEQFF. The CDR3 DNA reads TGCGCCAGCAGCTTGTTCAATGAGCAGTTCTTC.